This T cell receptor beta chain was recorded in a study of graft-versus-host responses after intestinal transplantation. Study in general: Tacrolimus plus steroids were given to all recipients for roughly three years, preceded by anti-thymocyte globulin induction.

Trimming took off 6 bases at V and 8 bases at J, with 16 bases between the two ends. The germline V gene has CDR1 LNHNV and CDR2 YYDKDF (reference sequence). This CDR3 region has 14 residues. As for this clone: Its antigen is undetermined.

General study results and limits: HvG clone declines early post-transplant were associated with peak circulating GvH levels.

Method: immunoSEQ multiplex PCR; TCRdb's copy keeps in-frame clones and lacks some. The sample gives about 100,000 clones, roughly 87% of which show up once; roughly 1% is in the top ten. This chain connects TRBV15 to TRBJ1-4; possible D gene TRBD1, 5 bases. Sequencing used unstimulated CD4+ T cells sorted from spleen or lymph node cells, obtained before transplant. The TCR originated in a human donor who was the organ donor for an intestinal transplant. Here the CDR3 DNA reads TGTGCCACCAGTTTCCGGGACGCGGGAGAAAAACTGTTTTTT. Protein sequence: CATSFRDAGEKLFF. The whole variable domain, filled in from reference TRBV15 and TRBJ1-4, reads DAMVIQNPRYQVTQFGKPVTLSCSQTLNHNVMYWYQQKSSQAPKLLFHYYDKDFNNEADTPDNFQSRRPNTSFCFLDIRSPGLGDTAMYLCATSFRDAGEKLFFGSGTQLSVL.